These T cell receptor beta chains were read from a single sample in a study of shared clonotypes between healthy human individuals. Sequencing used immunoSEQ multiplex PCR; TCRdb keeps in-frame clones, though not all of them. The sample lists around 550,000 clones; 85% to 95% were seen once. Material for sequencing was naive CD8+ T cells sorted from blood. The origin of the receptors is a woman aged 25 to 39 in good health. The CDR3 runs from the conserved cysteine through the conserved F or W. A D gene is named only where the DNA matches it firmly. The size field is filled for only some rows; it gives once, few, many or a size class.

clone_size j_call d_call v_call cdr3_nt cdr3_aa
- TRBJ2-7 - TRBV27 TGTGCCAGCAGTTTATCGATGGGGGTAACCTCCTACGAGCAGTACTTC CASSLSMGVTSYEQYF
- TRBJ1-2 TRBD1 TRBV27 TGTGCCAGCACCCCAGGGGGTGCATTTGGCTACACCTTC CASTPGGAFGYTF
- TRBJ2-2 - TRBV4-1 TGCGCCAGCAGCCAAGATATGGTATCCGGGGAGCTGTTTTTT CASSQDMVSGELFF
- TRBJ1-5 - TRBV10-1 TGCGCCAGCAGTGAGTTTAGCAATCAGCCCCAGCATTTT CASSEFSNQPQHF
- TRBJ2-4 TRBD1 TRBV2 TGTGCCAGCTGCAGGACAGGGGGCGAAGGCAAAAACATTCAGTACTTC CASCRTGGEGKNIQYF
- TRBJ2-3 - TRBV29-1 TGCAGCGTTGAAACAGTCACAGATACGCAGTATTTT CSVETVTDTQYF
- TRBJ2-7 TRBD2 TRBV7-2 TGTGCCAGCAGCTCTAAATGGCTAGCGGTCTACGAGCAGTACTTC CASSSKWLAVYEQYF
- TRBJ2-7 - TRBV27 TGTGCCAGCAGTTTATCTTTGGGTACGCCCCACGAGCAGTACTTC CASSLSLGTPHEQYF
- TRBJ2-7 TRBD2 TRBV28 TGTGCCAGCGGACTAGCGGGAGGCGAGCAGTACTTC CASGLAGGEQYF
- TRBJ2-7 TRBD1 TRBV2 TGTGCCAGCAGTGAAATGGGGGACAGACTCTACGAGCAGTACTTC CASSEMGDRLYEQYF
- TRBJ2-7 TRBD2 TRBV7-9 TGTGCCAGCAGCCAAACTCCCGGGACTAGCACCTTTTACGAGCAGTACTTC CASSQTPGTSTFYEQYF
- TRBJ1-1 - TRBV2 TGTGCCAGCAGTCTCCGGGACGTAGTTGTTGGAGCTTTCTTT CASSLRDVVVGAFF
- TRBJ2-7 - TRBV19 TGTGCCAGTAGTATCGACAGAATCGGATACGAGCAGTACTTC CASSIDRIGYEQYF
- TRBJ1-6 - TRBV14 TGTGCCAGCAGCCTGTATGACCTTTATAATTCACCCCTCCACTTT CASSLYDLYNSPLHF
- TRBJ1-3 - TRBV6-6 TGTGCCAGCAGCGATAGCTCGAACACCATATATTTT CASSDSSNTIYF
- TRBJ2-6 - TRBV19 TGTGCCAGTAGTATAGACGGCTCTGGGGCCAACGTCCTGACTTTC CASSIDGSGANVLTF
- TRBJ1-1 - TRBV19 TGTGCCAGTAGTATAGTGGCAGGGGAGGGTGGCACTGAAGCTTTCTTT CASSIVAGEGGTEAFF
- TRBJ2-7 TRBD2 TRBV19 TGTGCCAGTAGTCCCCGCTCGGGGACTAGCGGGTACTCCTACGAGCAGTACTTC CASSPRSGTSGYSYEQYF
- TRBJ2-5 - TRBV7-9 TGTGCCAGCAGCCTAGGACCCCTGGGGGAGCAGTACTTC CASSLGPLGEQYF
once TRBJ1-1 - TRBV13 TGTGCCAGCAGCCCCGCCCGGGGAGCTTTCTTT CASSPARGAFF
- TRBJ2-2 - TRBV19 TGTGCCAGTAATACCAACACCGGGGAGCTGTTTTTT CASNTNTGELFF
- TRBJ1-1 - TRBV6-5 TGTGCCAGCAGTTACTCGGGACGGATTGAAGCTTTCTTT CASSYSGRIEAFF
- TRBJ1-1 - TRBV27 TGTGCCAGCACCCCGATCTTGGGGCTTGAAGCTTTCTTT CASTPILGLEAFF
- TRBJ2-6 - TRBV27 TGTGCCAGCAGTTTATCGAGGGGGGCTGGGGCCAACGTCCTGACTTTC CASSLSRGAGANVLTF
- TRBJ2-7 - TRBV19 TGTGCCAGTAGTTACAGGACAAGCTCCTACGAGCAGTACTTC CASSYRTSSYEQYF
- TRBJ1-6 - TRBV23-1 TGCGCCAGCAGTCAGGGACATGGGAATTCACCCCTCCACTTT CASSQGHGNSPLHF
- TRBJ2-7 TRBD1 TRBV27 TGTGCCAGCAGTTTATCGATGGCAGGGGGACGCTACGAGCAGTACTTC CASSLSMAGGRYEQYF
- TRBJ2-7 TRBD1 TRBV13 TGTGCCAGCAGCGATTGGGGACAGGGGGCGAACTCGACGTCCTACGAGCAGTACTTC CASSDWGQGANSTSYEQYF
- TRBJ2-1 - TRBV4-1 TGCGCCAGCAGCCATATGGGCAGCCACAATGAGCAGTTCTTC CASSHMGSHNEQFF
- TRBJ2-7 - TRBV11-2 TGCGCCAGCAGCCAAGTGCGGGACTACGAGCAGTACTTC CASSQVRDYEQYF
- TRBJ1-1 - TRBV5-1 TGCGCCAGCAGCCGGACGGGCATGAACACTGAAGCTTTCTTT CASSRTGMNTEAFF
- TRBJ1-1 - TRBV7-9 TGTGCCAGCAGCATCCTGTTGAGCGGCCCCAAACTTAACACTGAAGCTTTCTTT CASSILLSGPKLNTEAFF
- TRBJ2-7 TRBD2 TRBV13 TGTGCCAGCAGCTTAGTGGGAGGGCACGAGCAGTACTTC CASSLVGGHEQYF
- TRBJ1-1 TRBD1 TRBV5-1 TGCGCCAGCAGCTTTAAGGGACAGGGGGAAGCTTTCTTT CASSFKGQGEAFF
- TRBJ2-2 TRBD2 TRBV2 TGTGCCAGCAGTGAAAGGGAGGGAAACGGGGAGCTGTTTTTT CASSEREGNGELFF
- TRBJ2-7 - TRBV6-4 TGTGCCAGCATTAAAAACAGGGTCCACGAGCAGTACTTC CASIKNRVHEQYF
- TRBJ2-7 - TRBV18 TGTGCCAGCTCACCGCGGGACGACTACGAGCAGTACTTC CASSPRDDYEQYF
- TRBJ2-3 TRBD1 TRBV5-6 TGTGCCAGCAGCTTGGGGACAGGGGCCACGCAGTATTTT CASSLGTGATQYF
- TRBJ1-1 TRBD1 TRBV7-9 TGTGCCAGCAGCTTTGGACAGGGGGTTCCGAACACTGAAGCTTTCTTT CASSFGQGVPNTEAFF
- TRBJ1-4 - TRBV9 TGTGCCAGCAGCGTAGAATATGACGGTGGAAAACTGTTTTTT CASSVEYDGGKLFF
- TRBJ1-1 - TRBV4-1 TGCGCCAGCAGCCGAAGCGGCGGGGGAGGTAACACTGAAGCTTTCTTT CASSRSGGGGNTEAFF
- TRBJ1-5 TRBD1 TRBV28 TGTGCCAGCAGTTTGACGCCGACAGGGGGCGGGCAGCCCCAGCATTTT CASSLTPTGGGQPQHF
- TRBJ2-5 - TRBV7-9 TGTGCCAGCAGCTTATCACCCTCCTTAGTTTCCCAAGAGACCCAGTACTTC CASSLSPSLVSQETQYF
- TRBJ1-4 TRBD1 TRBV7-6 TGTGCCAGCAGTAGAGTTTCTTTTCCACTCGACAGGGTTGGTGAAAAACTGTTTTTT CASSRVSFPLDRVGEKLFF
- TRBJ2-7 - TRBV7-2 TGTGCCAGCAGCTTAGGGAGCAACTACGAGCAGTACTTC CASSLGSNYEQYF
- TRBJ2-3 - TRBV5-6 TGTGCCAGCAGCTTACCTGGCGGAAGCACAGATACGCAGTATTTT CASSLPGGSTDTQYF
- TRBJ2-2 TRBD1 TRBV18 TGTGCCAGCTCACCATTAGGGACAGACACCGGGGAGCTGTTTTTT CASSPLGTDTGELFF
- TRBJ1-1 - TRBV27 TGTGCCAGCAGTTTAGTGGCGGGTATGAACACTGAAGCTTTCTTT CASSLVAGMNTEAFF
- TRBJ2-3 TRBD2 TRBV5-5 TGTGCCAGCAGCTTGATGACTAGCAGCACAGATACGCAGTATTTT CASSLMTSSTDTQYF
- TRBJ2-7 - TRBV11-2 TGTGCCAGCAGCTACTCCACGGGGCTTTACGAGCAGTACTTC CASSYSTGLYEQYF
once TRBJ2-1 TRBD2 TRBV9 TGTGCCAGCAGCCCCCGGACTAGCGGGACCAATGAGCAGTTCTTC CASSPRTSGTNEQFF
- TRBJ1-1 - TRBV7-6 TGTGCCAGCAGCTTATGGGGGGGCTCTGGCACTGAAGCTTTCTTT CASSLWGGSGTEAFF
- TRBJ1-5 - TRBV2 TGTGCCAGCAGTACCGTCGGCGTTCAGCCCCAGCATTTT CASSTVGVQPQHF
- TRBJ1-1 - TRBV5-8 TGTGCCAGCAACCTAGGACGGGGCAGGACGAACACTGAAGCTTTCTTT CASNLGRGRTNTEAFF